This record covers a single TCR beta chain. As yet, its antigen is unknown. The CDR3 covers 17 residues. J gave up 5 bases and V 6 bases, and 18 bases lay outside the gene matches. CDR1 SEHNR and CDR2 FQNEAQ come from the germline V gene (reference sequence). This record comes from a study of T cells in Graves' hyperthyroidism and ophthalmopathy. It was RNA transcripts that yielded the amplified TCR beta CDR3 regions. The TCR CDR3 first-round RT-PCR relied on the HTBI primer set. One entry per CDR3 protein, called by TCRdb with MiXCR from the multiplex PCR reads. This sample carries hundreds of thousands of distinct CDR3 sequences, approximately 20% of them seen once, and the ten largest clones take approximately 50%. General observations from the study: Most clonotypes expanded in thyroid above 0.001 were likewise present in blood. Patients with ophthalmopathy were separated from those with stable hyperthyroidism by a 13 V-J model.

The sample consisted of blood. This TCR was sampled from a man between 40 and 49 years old with Graves' ophthalmopathy. V is TRBV7-9 and J is TRBJ2-5; TRBD1 matches at 7 bases. CDR3 coding DNA: TGTGCCAGCAGTCCACCGGACAGGCCTACTTCAGGGGAGACCCAGTACTTC. Translating gives CASSPPDRPTSGETQYF. The full variable domain, rest sourced from reference TRBV7-9 and TRBJ2-5, is DTGVSQNPRHKITKRGQNVTFRCDPISEHNRLYWYRQTLGQGPEFLTYFQNEAQLEKSRLLSDRFSAERPKGSFSTLEIQRTEQGDSAMYLCASSPPDRPTSGETQYFGPGTRLLVL.